Sequencing of this T cell receptor beta chain was carried out in a study of cytomegalovirus exposure and HLA in healthy donors. Regarding the study as a whole: Sequencing likely produced, as an artifact, a cluster of highly shared sequence variants.

Of note for this clone: Its antigen is as yet unknown.

Healthy bone marrow donors made up the cohort. It was with 60 Vbeta and 13 Jbeta primers that the PCR ran. The table came from immunoSEQ multiplex PCR; TCRdb's copy has only in-frame clones and leaves some out. The sample lists some 140,000 clones, 75% to 80% occurring once. The receptor was derived from a man aged 25 to 40 in good health and CMV-seronegative. Sequenced sample: PBMCs.

The CDR3 reads CASRGTGNNEQYF. The DNA for the CDR3 is TGTGCCAGCAGAGGGACAGGGAATAACGAGCAGTACTTC. The chain is built from TRBV6-5 and TRBJ2-7; 9 bases line up with TRBD1. Trimming cost V 6 bases and J 5 bases; bases outside gene matches: 5. This CDR3 has 13 residues. In germline, CDR1 is MNHEY, CDR2 SVGAGI.